The 32 T cell receptor beta chains below all came from one sample that was sequenced in a study of preoperative IRX-2 immunotherapy in early breast cancer. The assay was immunoSEQ multiplex PCR, and TCRdb's table has in-frame clones only and misses some. The table records 40,000 to 45,000 clones, around 77% of them present only once. The treatment is: preoperative locoregional IRX-2 cytokine immunotherapy. The sequenced sample was tumor tissue, obtained after IRX-2 immunotherapy. Source of these receptors: a human donor with breast cancer.

The chain links TRBV6-8 to TRBJ2-1, with 11 bases fitting TRBD1. With 11 bases clipped from V and 5 bases from J, the junction kept 14 bases outside the gene matches. The CDR3 covers 16 residues. CDR1 is MNHGY, CDR2 SAAAGT, per germline. As DNA, the CDR3 is TGTGCCCCGGACAGGGGGCTTGAGAGGTTCAACAATGAGCAGTTCTTC. Translation gives CAPDRGLERFNNEQFF.

V usage is TRBV18 and J usage is TRBJ1-1; maybe TRBD1 (6 bases). Germline loops: CDR1 KGHSH, CDR2 LQKENI. V shed 3 bases and J shed 5 bases, with 16 bases lying between them. The CDR3 spans 15 residues. The CDR3 loop reads CASSPSRTAWTEAFF. CDR3 nucleotide sequence: TGTGCCAGCTCACCTTCGAGGACAGCTTGGACTGAAGCTTTCTTT.

The chain combines TRBV6-8 with TRBJ2-3; 7 nucleotides agree with TRBD1. Trimming removed 7 bases from V and 6 bases from J; junction bases left unmatched: 13. This CDR3 has 15 amino acids. Germline CDR1 is MNHGY and CDR2 is SAAAGT. Here the CDR3 reads CASNSDRVLDDTQYF. The DNA for the CDR3 is TGTGCCAGCAATTCTGACAGGGTTCTCGACGATACGCAGTATTTT.

The chain joins TRBV7-1 to TRBJ2-3, with D perhaps being TRBD1 or TRBD2 (5 bases each). TRBV7-1 is an open reading frame whose function is uncertain. This CDR3 comprises 14 residues. The V and J ends lost 4 bases and 3 bases respectively, with 11 bases between them. CDR3 loop: CASSLVGPTDTQYF. CDR3 nucleotides: TGTGCCAGCAGCTTGGTGGGACCTACAGATACGCAGTATTTT.

The V and J genes are TRBV12-5 and TRBJ1-1; D is possibly TRBD1 (5 bases). V lost 3 bases, J lost 5 bases, and 16 bases lay in between. This CDR3 has 15 residues. CDR1 and CDR2 (germline): LGHNT, FRNRAP. The DNA for the CDR3 is TGTGCTAGTGGTTTCCACGCGGGGGGAGGTACTGAAGCTTTCTTT. It specifies CASGFHAGGGTEAFF.

The rearrangement joins TRBV11-3 to TRBJ2-2, with TRBD2 matching 8 bases. V was clipped by 1 base and J by 0 bases; unmatched bases: 13. The CDR3 totals 20 residues. In germline, CDR1 is SGHNT, CDR2 YENEEA. DNA of the CDR3: TGTGCCAGCAGCTTAGGGATTAGCGGGAAAGGTAGTGCGAACACCGGGGAGCTGTTTTTT. Its translation: CASSLGISGKGSANTGELFF.

V gene TRBV29-1 combines with J gene TRBJ1-2; D is unclear. CDR1 SQVTM and CDR2 ANQGSEA come from the germline V gene. Trimming removed 4 bases at V and 4 bases at J, with 13 bases between. The CDR3 has 13 amino acids. The CDR3 protein is CSVVIGLTYGYTF. In nucleotides, the CDR3 is TGCAGCGTTGTAATCGGACTGACCTATGGCTACACCTTC.

This chain connects TRBV11-3 to TRBJ2-1, with a tentative D call TRBD2 (5 bases). Germline V gene data show CDR1 as SGHNT and CDR2 as YENEEA. CDR3 length equals 16 residues. V lost 5 bases and J lost 3, with 17 bases in between. CDR3 amino acids: CASSDFASGLYNEQFF. Here the CDR3 DNA reads TGTGCCAGCAGCGACTTTGCGAGCGGACTCTACAATGAGCAGTTCTTC.

This clone was found a few times. V usage is TRBV19 and J usage is TRBJ2-3; 12 nucleotides agree with TRBD2. J was trimmed by 3 bases and V by 5 bases; bases with no gene match: 6. The CDR3 loop spans 16 amino acids. In germline, CDR1 is LNHDA, CDR2 SQIVND (reference sequence). CDR3 DNA sequence: TGTGCCAGTAGTTTTCTAGCGGGGGGGCCAACAGATACGCAGTATTTT. Translation gives CASSFLAGGPTDTQYF.

The CDR3 protein is CASSPQDSYAPLHF. CDR3 nucleotide sequence: TGTGCCAGTAGTCCCCAGGACAGCTACGCACCCCTCCACTTT. The chain uses TRBV19 and TRBJ1-6; TRBD1 might be the D (6 bases). The V end was cut by 5 bases, the J end by 11 bases, with 16 bases between. The CDR3 is 14 residues long. Looked up from germline, CDR1 is LNHDA and CDR2 is SQIVND (reference sequence).

The chain recombines TRBV5-1 with TRBJ1-4; the D is unclear. Deletions cut 2 bases from V and 7 bases from J, with 15 bases between. Per germline, CDR1 SGHRS and CDR2 YFSETQ. The CDR3 contains 15 residues. CDR3: CASSFGGAAGEKLFF. CDR3 in DNA: TGCGCCAGCAGCTTCGGAGGAGCCGCCGGTGAAAAACTGTTTTTT.

V is TRBV7-1 and J is TRBJ1-1; no clear D gene. TRBV7-1 is reported as an ORF; its role is uncertain. V shed 5 bases and J shed 3 bases, with 10 bases lying between them. The CDR3 extends over 13 amino acids. CDR3 nucleotides: TGTGCCAGCAGCCCGGGTGGCGACACTGAAGCTTTCTTT. This sequence encodes CASSPGGDTEAFF.

This rearrangement joins TRBV28 to TRBJ1-2, with 7 bases identical to TRBD1. V shed 8 bases, J shed 5 bases, and the junction held 14 bases outside the gene matches. The V gene's germline CDR1 is MDHEN and CDR2 SYDVKM. This CDR3 is 15 amino acids long. In nucleotides, the CDR3 is TGTGCCAGCGATCCACGGGACAGAGGACTTTATGGCTACACCTTC. Its protein product is CASDPRDRGLYGYTF.

The chain employs TRBV6-8 and TRBJ1-5; no clear D. The length of the CDR3 is 13 residues. The ends were cut back, 7 bases at V and 5 bases at J, with 12 bases in the middle. The germline CDR1 and CDR2 sequences are MNHGY and SAAAGT. Here the CDR3 DNA reads TGTGCCAGCACCGAGTCCGGTTATCAGCCCCAGCATTTT. Amino acids: CASTESGYQPQHF.

The V gene is TRBV5-1, the J gene TRBJ2-7; TRBD1 aligns across 9 bases. The junction had 4 bases not matched to a gene; V was cut back by 4 bases and J by 2 bases. Germline values: CDR1 SGHRS, CDR2 YFSETQ. The CDR3 runs to 14 residues. The DNA for the CDR3 is TGCGCCAGCAGCGGGGACAGGGTACCCTACGAGCAGTACTTC. This gives the protein CASSGDRVPYEQYF.

This chain connects TRBV10-2 to TRBJ1-2; the D gene is possibly TRBD1 (5 bases). This CDR3 contains 18 residues. Germline V lookup: CDR1 WSHSY, CDR2 SAAADI. The V and J ends lost 0 bases and 3 bases respectively, with 20 bases between them. Here the CDR3 DNA reads TGCGCCAGCAGTGAGTCGGCCGCAGGGTTATCAGGACACTATGGCTACACCTTC. Protein: CASSESAAGLSGHYGYTF.

The V call is TRBV1, the J call TRBJ2-5. TRBV1 is designated a pseudogene. This CDR3 is built from 15 residues. The CDR3 sequence is CASSQDGGQQETQYF. For the CDR3, the DNA is TGCGCCAGCAGCCAAGATGGGGGGCAACAAGAGACCCAGTACTTC.

The rearrangement uses TRBV28 and TRBJ1-3; TRBD1 agrees at 7 bases. Germline V gene sequence: CDR1 MDHEN, CDR2 SYDVKM. Trimming cost V 5 bases and J 0 bases; bases outside gene matches: 4. The CDR3 covers 15 residues. CDR3 in amino acids: CASSARDSSGNTIYF. CDR3 DNA sequence: TGTGCCAGCAGTGCCCGGGACAGCTCTGGAAACACCATATATTTT.

The V and J genes are TRBV11-3 and TRBJ1-1; the match to TRBD1 covers 11 bases. Germline V lookup: CDR1 SGHNT, CDR2 YENEEA. The CDR3 length is 14 residues. Germline trimming cut 4 bases from V and 4 bases from J; bases unmatched to any gene: 2. The CDR3, as DNA: TGTGCCAGCAGCTGGACAGGGGGCCCCACTGAAGCTTTCTTT. This codes for CASSWTGGPTEAFF.

The V gene is TRBV30, the J gene TRBJ1-2; no clear D gene. Trimming removed 4 bases at V and 8 bases at J, with 17 bases between. Looked up from germline, CDR1 is GTSNPN and CDR2 is SVGIG (reference sequence). The CDR3 is 13 amino acids. The CDR3 DNA sequence: TGTGCCTGGATCGGGGAACAGCGGTCGGGCTACACCTTC. It codes for CAWIGEQRSGYTF.

The chain joins TRBV6-8 to TRBJ1-3; D not certain. The CDR3 is made up of 13 amino acids. Per germline, CDR1 MNHGY and CDR2 SAAAGT. The V and J ends lost 5 bases and 0 bases respectively, with 5 bases between them. The CDR3 sequence is CASSANSGNTIYF. The CDR3 DNA reads as TGTGCCAGCAGTGCAAACTCTGGAAACACCATATATTTT.

V and J are TRBV11-3 and TRBJ1-1; D is undetermined. Trimming stripped 1 base from V and 1 base from J, with 16 bases between. Germline V gene lookup returns CDR1 SGHNT and CDR2 YENEEA. The CDR3 consists of 17 residues. For the CDR3, the DNA is TGTGCCAGCAGCTTAGGGGCACCTAATGCTAGGAACACTGAAGCTTTCTTT. Translated: CASSLGAPNARNTEAFF.

The chain is built from TRBV18 and TRBJ1-2; D unclear. V was cut by 0 bases and J by 9 bases, with 14 bases left in between. From germline, CDR1 is KGHSH and CDR2 LQKENI. The CDR3 covers 14 residues. The CDR3 here is CASSPPSSLGSYTF. The CDR3 DNA reads as TGTGCCAGCTCACCACCGTCGTCTCTGGGAAGCTACACCTTC.

The chain couples TRBV6-8 to TRBJ1-3; perhaps TRBD1 as D (5 bases). The germline gives CDR1 MNHGY, CDR2 SAAAGT. Trimming left V 5 bases short and J 8 bases short, with 16 bases between. This CDR3 has 14 residues. The CDR3 nucleotides are TGTGCCAGCAGTAAGGGACCTTTGGAAGACACCATATATTTT. This codes for CASSKGPLEDTIYF.

The chain recombines TRBV19 with TRBJ2-7; 8 bases fit TRBD1. The CDR3 extends over 14 amino acids. The J segment lost 0 bases and the V segment lost 4 bases, leaving 2 bases of the junction unmatched. Germline values: CDR1 LNHDA, CDR2 SQIVND (reference sequence). CDR3 sequence: CASSTGQGSYEQYF. The CDR3 DNA sequence: TGTGCCAGTAGTACAGGACAGGGCTCCTACGAGCAGTACTTC.

The chain carries TRBV6-4 and TRBJ2-2; D gene ambiguous. This CDR3 contains 11 residues. CDR1 MRHNA and CDR2 SNTAGT come from the germline V gene. V lost 9 bases, J lost 9 bases, and 11 bases lay in between. The CDR3 loop reads CASGGFRELFF. The DNA of the CDR3 is TGTGCCAGTGGTGGATTCAGGGAGCTGTTTTTT.

The chain recombines TRBV29-1 with TRBJ2-3, with 9 bases matching TRBD2. The CDR3 totals 13 residues. With V trimmed by 4 bases and J by 4 bases, 3 bases remained unmatched. The germline CDR1 and CDR2 sequences are SQVTM and ANQGSEA. The CDR3 nucleotides are TGCAGCGTTGGCGGGAGGGCGGCAGATACGCAGTATTTT. It is translated as CSVGGRAADTQYF.

This rearrangement joins TRBV9 to TRBJ2-3; D ambiguous. This CDR3 contains 12 residues. CDR1 is SGDLS, CDR2 YYNGEE, per germline. The V end lost 6 bases, the J end lost 6 bases, and 11 bases lay between the germline ends. This CDR3 is CASKVFGDTQYF. CDR3 coding DNA: TGTGCCAGCAAGGTGTTCGGGGATACGCAGTATTTT. Drawing the rest from reference TRBV9 and TRBJ2-3, the complete variable domain is DSGVTQTPKHLITATGQRVTLRCSPRSGDLSVYWYQQSLDQGLQFLIQYYNGEERAKGNILERFSAQQFPDLHSELNLSSLELGDSALYFCASKVFGDTQYFGPGTRLTVL.

CDR3 nucleotides: TGCAGCGTTGCGCCGAAGGGGTGGGACGGCTACACCTTC. Amino acid sequence: CSVAPKGWDGYTF. This chain connects TRBV29-1 to TRBJ1-2, with D maybe TRBD1 (5 bases). Germline V gene sequence: CDR1 SQVTM, CDR2 ANQGSEA. The V end lost 4 bases, the J end lost 8 bases, and 17 bases lay between the germline ends. The CDR3 has 13 amino acids. Full variable domain (missing parts from reference TRBV29-1 and TRBJ1-2): SAVISQKPSRDICQRGTSLTIQCQVDSQVTMMFWYRQQPGQSLTLIATANQGSEATYESGFVIDKFPISRPNLTFSTLTVSNMSPEDSSIYLCSVAPKGWDGYTFGSGTRLTVV.

The gene calls are TRBV6-8 and TRBJ2-7; a possible D gene is TRBD1 (6 bases). The V gene's germline CDR1 is MNHGY and CDR2 SAAAGT. The V and J ends lost 4 bases and 0 bases respectively, with 13 bases between them. This CDR3 contains 15 residues. CDR3 region: CASSSITGFSYEQYF. Written as DNA, the CDR3 is TGTGCCAGCAGTTCCATAACAGGGTTCTCCTACGAGCAGTACTTC.

This chain joins TRBV14 and TRBJ2-2; D is perhaps TRBD1 (5 bases). Germline assignment: CDR1 SGHDN and CDR2 FVKESK. Trimming cost V 2 bases and J 5 bases, with 6 bases left between them. This CDR3 has 13 amino acids. CDR3: CASSQQGTGELFF. As DNA, the CDR3 is TGTGCCAGCAGCCAACAGGGAACCGGGGAGCTGTTTTTT.

The genes are TRBV10-2 and TRBJ2-7; 13 bases are shared with TRBD2. CDR1 and CDR2 from the germline V gene are WSHSY and SAAADI. J lost 1 base, V lost 7 bases, and 19 bases had no gene match. This CDR3 has 20 amino acids. CDR3 DNA: TGCGCCAGCAATCGGGGTGTGCCGGGACTAGCGGGACCGGATTCCTACGAGCAGTACTTC. This encodes CASNRGVPGLAGPDSYEQYF.